This T cell receptor (beta chain) was documented in a study of beta chain features in type 1 diabetes. TCRB transcripts that were expressed got sequenced, as all of the isolated RNA had been reverse transcribed. Produced via immunoSEQ multiplex PCR; TCRdb's table is partial and in-frame only. The data hold about 210,000 clones, with about a tenth observed a single time. In the case of this clone: Its target is unknown.

The CDR3 runs to 13 residues. Germline V gene lookup returns CDR1 GTSNPN and CDR2 SVGIG (reference sequence). Trimming took 2 bases from V and 2 from J, leaving 9 bases between them. Whole-study results and caveats: In type 1 diabetes patients, VDJ junctions had fewer insertions; deletions at these junctions were more frequent.

V and J are TRBV30 and TRBJ1-1; D gene unclear. Specimen: central memory CD4+ T cells from blood. The receptor's source is a man between 18 and 35 years old in good health. The CDR3 is CAWSREANTEAFF. In DNA form, the CDR3 reads TGTGCCTGGAGTAGAGAGGCTAACACTGAAGCTTTCTTT.